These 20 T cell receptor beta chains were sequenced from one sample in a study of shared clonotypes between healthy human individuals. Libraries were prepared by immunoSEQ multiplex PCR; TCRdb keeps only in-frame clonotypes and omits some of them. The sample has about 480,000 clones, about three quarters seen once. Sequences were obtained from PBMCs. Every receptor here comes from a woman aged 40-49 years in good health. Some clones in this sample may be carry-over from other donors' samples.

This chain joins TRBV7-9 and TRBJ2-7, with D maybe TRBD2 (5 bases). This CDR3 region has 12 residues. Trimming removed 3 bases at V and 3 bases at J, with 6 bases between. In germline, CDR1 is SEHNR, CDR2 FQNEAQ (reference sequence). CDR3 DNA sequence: TGTGCCAGCAGCTTGGACTTCTACGAGCAGTACTTC. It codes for CASSLDFYEQYF.

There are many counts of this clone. CDR3 in amino acids: CASSIYLPATSGSYYNEQFF. DNA for the CDR3: TGTGCCAGTAGTATTTACCTCCCAGCGACTAGCGGGAGTTACTACAATGAGCAGTTCTTC. The chain combines TRBV19 with TRBJ2-1, with 12 bases aligning to TRBD2. The germline gives CDR1 LNHDA, CDR2 SQIVND (reference sequence). This CDR3 region has 20 residues. The junction had 15 bases not matched to a gene; V was cut back by 3 bases and J by 3 bases.

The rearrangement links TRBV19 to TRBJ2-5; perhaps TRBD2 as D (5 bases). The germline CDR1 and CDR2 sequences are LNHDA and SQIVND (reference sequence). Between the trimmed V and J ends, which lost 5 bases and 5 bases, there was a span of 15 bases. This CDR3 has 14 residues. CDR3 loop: CASSAGPLRETQYF. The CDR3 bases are TGTGCCAGTAGTGCGGGTCCTTTACGGGAGACCCAGTACTTC.

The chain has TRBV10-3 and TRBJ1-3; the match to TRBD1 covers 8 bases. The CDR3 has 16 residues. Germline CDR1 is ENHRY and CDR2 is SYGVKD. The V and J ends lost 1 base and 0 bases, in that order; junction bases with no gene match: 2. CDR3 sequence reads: CAISELTGVSGNTIYF. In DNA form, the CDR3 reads TGTGCCATCAGTGAGTTGACAGGGGTCTCTGGAAACACCATATATTTT.

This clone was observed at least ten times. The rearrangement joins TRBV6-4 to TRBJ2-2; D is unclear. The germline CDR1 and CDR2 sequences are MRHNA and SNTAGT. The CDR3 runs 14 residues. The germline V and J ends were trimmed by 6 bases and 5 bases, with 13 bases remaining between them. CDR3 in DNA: TGTGCCAGCAGCGTCGACGCCCCGACCGGGGAGCTGTTTTTT. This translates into CASSVDAPTGELFF.

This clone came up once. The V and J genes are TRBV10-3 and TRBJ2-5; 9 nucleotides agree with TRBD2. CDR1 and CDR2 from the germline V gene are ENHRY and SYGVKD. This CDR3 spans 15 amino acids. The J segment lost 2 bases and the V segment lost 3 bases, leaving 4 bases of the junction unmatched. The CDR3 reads CAISDQREVQETQYF. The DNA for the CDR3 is TGTGCCATCAGTGACCAGCGGGAGGTTCAAGAGACCCAGTACTTC.

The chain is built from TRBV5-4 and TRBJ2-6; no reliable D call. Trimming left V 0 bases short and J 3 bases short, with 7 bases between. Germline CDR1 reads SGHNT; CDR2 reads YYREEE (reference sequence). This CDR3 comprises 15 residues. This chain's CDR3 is CASSLAGDGANVLTF. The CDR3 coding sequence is TGTGCCAGCAGCTTGGCTGGGGATGGGGCCAACGTCCTGACTTTC.

CDR3 in amino acids: CASSYSVDRVEAFF. The CDR3 bases are TGTGCCAGCAGTTACTCGGTGGACAGAGTAGAAGCTTTCTTT. V usage is TRBV6-6 and J usage is TRBJ1-1, with D tentatively TRBD1 (6 bases). V lost 0 bases, J lost 8 bases, and 13 bases lay in between. Germline CDR1 and CDR2: MNHNY and SVGAGI (reference sequence). The CDR3 is 14 residues long.

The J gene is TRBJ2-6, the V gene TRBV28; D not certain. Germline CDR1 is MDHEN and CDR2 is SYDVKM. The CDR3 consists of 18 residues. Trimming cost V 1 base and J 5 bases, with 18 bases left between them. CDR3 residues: CASSLFDLTQSRANVLTF. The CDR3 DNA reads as TGTGCCAGCAGTTTATTCGATTTGACACAAAGTCGGGCCAACGTCCTGACTTTC.

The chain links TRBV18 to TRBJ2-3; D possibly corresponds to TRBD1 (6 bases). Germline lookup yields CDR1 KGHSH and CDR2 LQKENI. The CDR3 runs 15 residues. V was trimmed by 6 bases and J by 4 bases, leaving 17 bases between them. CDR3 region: CASSFNREVADTQYF. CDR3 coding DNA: TGTGCCAGCTCCTTTAACAGGGAAGTGGCAGATACGCAGTATTTT.

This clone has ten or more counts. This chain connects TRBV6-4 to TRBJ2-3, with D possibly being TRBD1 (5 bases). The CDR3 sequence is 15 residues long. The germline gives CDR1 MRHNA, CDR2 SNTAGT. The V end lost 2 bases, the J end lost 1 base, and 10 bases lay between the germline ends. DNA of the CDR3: TGTGCCAGCAGTGACGGAATAGGGGGCACAGATACGCAGTATTTT. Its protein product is CASSDGIGGTDTQYF.

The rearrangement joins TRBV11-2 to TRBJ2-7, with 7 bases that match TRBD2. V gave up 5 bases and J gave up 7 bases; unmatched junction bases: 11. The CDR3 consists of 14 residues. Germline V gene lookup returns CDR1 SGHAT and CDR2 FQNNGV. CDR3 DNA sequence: TGTGCCAGCAGCGCCGGACTAGGCCCTCGGGAGCAGTACTTC. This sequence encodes CASSAGLGPREQYF. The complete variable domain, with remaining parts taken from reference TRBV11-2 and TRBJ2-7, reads EAGVAQSPRYKIIEKRQSVAFWCNPISGHATLYWYQQILGQGPKLLIQFQNNGVVDDSQLPKDRFSAERLKGVDSTLKIQPAKLEDSAVYLCASSAGLGPREQYFGPGTRLTVT.

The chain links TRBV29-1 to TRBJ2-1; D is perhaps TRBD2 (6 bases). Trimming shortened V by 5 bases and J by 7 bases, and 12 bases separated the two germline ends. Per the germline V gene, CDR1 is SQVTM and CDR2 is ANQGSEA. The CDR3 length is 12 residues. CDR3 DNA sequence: TGCAGCGTTATGTCAGGAGGGAATGAGCAGTTCTTC. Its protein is CSVMSGGNEQFF.

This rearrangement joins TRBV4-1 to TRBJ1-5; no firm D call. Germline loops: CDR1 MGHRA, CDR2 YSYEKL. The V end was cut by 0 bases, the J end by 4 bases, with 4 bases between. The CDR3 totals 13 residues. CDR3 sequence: CASSQDGNQPQHF. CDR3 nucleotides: TGCGCCAGCAGCCAAGATGGTAATCAGCCCCAGCATTTT.

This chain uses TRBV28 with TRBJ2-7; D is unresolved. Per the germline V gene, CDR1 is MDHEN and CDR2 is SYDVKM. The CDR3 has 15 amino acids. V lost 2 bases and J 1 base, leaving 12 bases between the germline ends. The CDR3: CASSLRRLRSYEQYF. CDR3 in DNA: TGTGCCAGCAGTTTAAGGCGATTACGGTCCTACGAGCAGTACTTC. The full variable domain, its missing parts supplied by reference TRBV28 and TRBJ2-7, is DVKVTQSSRYLVKRTGEKVFLECVQDMDHENMFWYRQDPGLGLRLIYFSYDVKMKEKGDIPEGYSVSREKKERFSLILESASTNQTSMYLCASSLRRLRSYEQYFGPGTRLTVT.

In DNA, the CDR3 is TGTGCCAGCAGACCGTGGGCCCGATTGGGGAGGATTTCTGGAAACACCATATATTTT. Amino acids: CASRPWARLGRISGNTIYF. The rearrangement links TRBV28 to TRBJ1-3; no definite D call. Deletions cut 6 bases from V and 1 base from J, with 25 bases between. This CDR3 is 19 amino acids long. CDR1 and CDR2 from the germline V gene are MDHEN and SYDVKM. Complete variable domain (other parts from reference TRBV28 and TRBJ1-3): DVKVTQSSRYLVKRTGEKVFLECVQDMDHENMFWYRQDPGLGLRLIYFSYDVKMKEKGDIPEGYSVSREKKERFSLILESASTNQTSMYLCASRPWARLGRISGNTIYFGEGSWLTVV.

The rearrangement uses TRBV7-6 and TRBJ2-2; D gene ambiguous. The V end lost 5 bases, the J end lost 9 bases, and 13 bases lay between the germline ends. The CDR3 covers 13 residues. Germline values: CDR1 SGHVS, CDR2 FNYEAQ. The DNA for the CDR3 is TGTGCCAGCAGCCGCCAGTTTGGCCGGGAGCTGTTTTTT. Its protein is CASSRQFGRELFF.

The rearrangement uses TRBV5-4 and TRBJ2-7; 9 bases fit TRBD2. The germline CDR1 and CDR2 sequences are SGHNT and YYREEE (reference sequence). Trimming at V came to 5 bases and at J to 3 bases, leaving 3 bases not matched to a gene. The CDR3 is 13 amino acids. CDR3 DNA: TGTGCCAGCAGAAAAGCGGGAGGCTACGAGCAGTACTTC. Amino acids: CASRKAGGYEQYF.

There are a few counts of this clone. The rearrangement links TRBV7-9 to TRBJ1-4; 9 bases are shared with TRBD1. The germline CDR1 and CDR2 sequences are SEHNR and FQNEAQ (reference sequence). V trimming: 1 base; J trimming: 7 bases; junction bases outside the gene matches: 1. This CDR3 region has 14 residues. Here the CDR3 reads CASSLEGQGEKLFF. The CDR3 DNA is TGTGCCAGCAGCTTAGAGGGACAGGGTGAAAAACTGTTTTTT.

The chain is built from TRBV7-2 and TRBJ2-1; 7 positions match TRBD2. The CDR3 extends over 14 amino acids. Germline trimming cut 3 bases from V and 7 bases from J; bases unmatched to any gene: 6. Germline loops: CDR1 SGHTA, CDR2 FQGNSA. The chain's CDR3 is CASSLGLIINEQFF. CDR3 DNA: TGTGCCAGCAGCTTGGGACTAATAATAAATGAGCAGTTCTTC.